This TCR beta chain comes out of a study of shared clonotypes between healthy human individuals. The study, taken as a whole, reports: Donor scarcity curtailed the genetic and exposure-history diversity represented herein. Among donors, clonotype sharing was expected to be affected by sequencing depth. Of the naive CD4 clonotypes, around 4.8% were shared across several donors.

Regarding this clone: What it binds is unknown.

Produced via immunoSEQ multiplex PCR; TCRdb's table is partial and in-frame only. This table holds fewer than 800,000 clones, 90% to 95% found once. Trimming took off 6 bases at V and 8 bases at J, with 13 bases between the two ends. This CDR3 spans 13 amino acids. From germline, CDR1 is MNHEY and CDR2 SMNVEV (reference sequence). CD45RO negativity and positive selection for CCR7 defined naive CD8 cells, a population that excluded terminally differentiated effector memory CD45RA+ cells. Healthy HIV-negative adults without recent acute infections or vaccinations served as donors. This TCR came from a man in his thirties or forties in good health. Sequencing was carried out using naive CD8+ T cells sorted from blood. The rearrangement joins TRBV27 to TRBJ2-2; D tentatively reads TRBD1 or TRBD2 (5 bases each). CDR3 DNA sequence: TGTGCCAGCAGGGTCGTATGGGGGGGGGAGCTGTTTTTT. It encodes CASRVVWGGELFF.